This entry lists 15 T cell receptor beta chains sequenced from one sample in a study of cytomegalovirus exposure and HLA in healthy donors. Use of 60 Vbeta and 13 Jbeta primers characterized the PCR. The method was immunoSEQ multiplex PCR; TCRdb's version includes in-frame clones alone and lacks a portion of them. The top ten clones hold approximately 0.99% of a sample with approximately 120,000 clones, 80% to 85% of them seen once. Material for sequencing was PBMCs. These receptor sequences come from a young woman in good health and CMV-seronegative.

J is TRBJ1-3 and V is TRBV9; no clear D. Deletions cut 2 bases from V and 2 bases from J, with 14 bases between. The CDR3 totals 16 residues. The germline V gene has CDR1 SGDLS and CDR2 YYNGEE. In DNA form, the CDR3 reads TGTGCCAGCAGCGTTGAGGCCTTTATCCCTGGAAACACCATATATTTT. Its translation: CASSVEAFIPGNTIYF.

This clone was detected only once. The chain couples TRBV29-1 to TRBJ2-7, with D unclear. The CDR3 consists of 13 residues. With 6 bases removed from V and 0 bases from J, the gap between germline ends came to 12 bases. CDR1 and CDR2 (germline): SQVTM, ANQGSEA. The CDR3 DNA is TGCAGCGTGAGAGCAGCGAGCTCCTACGAGCAGTACTTC. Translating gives CSVRAASSYEQYF.

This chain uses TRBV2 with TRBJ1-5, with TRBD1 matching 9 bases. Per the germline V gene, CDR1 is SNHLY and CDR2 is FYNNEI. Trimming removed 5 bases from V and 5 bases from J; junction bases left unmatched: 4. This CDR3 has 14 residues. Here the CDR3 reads CASSLQGADQPQHF. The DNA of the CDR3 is TGTGCCAGCAGTTTACAGGGGGCTGATCAGCCCCAGCATTTT.

CDR3 DNA: TGTGCCAGCAGAGCCGGGACAGGGAAACCCAACTATGGCTACACCTTC. The encoded protein is CASRAGTGKPNYGYTF. This chain uses TRBV2 with TRBJ1-2, with 9 bases matching TRBD1. Losses at the gene ends were 6 bases for V and 2 bases for J; bases not matched to a gene: 10. Germline loops: CDR1 SNHLY, CDR2 FYNNEI. CDR3 length: 16 amino acids.

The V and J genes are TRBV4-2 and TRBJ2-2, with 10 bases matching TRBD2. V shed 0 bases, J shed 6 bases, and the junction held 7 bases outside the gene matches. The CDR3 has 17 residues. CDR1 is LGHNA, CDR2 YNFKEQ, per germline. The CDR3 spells CASSQELSGRAPGELFF. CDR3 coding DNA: TGTGCCAGCAGCCAAGAATTGAGCGGGAGGGCCCCCGGGGAGCTGTTTTTT.

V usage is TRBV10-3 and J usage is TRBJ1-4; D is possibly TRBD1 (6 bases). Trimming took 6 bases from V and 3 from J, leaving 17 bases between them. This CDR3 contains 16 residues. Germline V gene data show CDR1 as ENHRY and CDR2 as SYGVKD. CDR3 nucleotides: TGTGCCATCAGCCGAACTGGGGGGGCGGCTAATGAAAAACTGTTTTTT. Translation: CAISRTGGAANEKLFF.

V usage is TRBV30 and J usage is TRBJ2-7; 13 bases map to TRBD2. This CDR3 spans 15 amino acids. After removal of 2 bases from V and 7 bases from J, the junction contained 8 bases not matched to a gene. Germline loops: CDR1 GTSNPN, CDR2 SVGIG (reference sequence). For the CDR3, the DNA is TGTGCCTGGAGTAGTGGACTAGCGGGAGTAGGAGAGCAGTACTTC. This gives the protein CAWSSGLAGVGEQYF.

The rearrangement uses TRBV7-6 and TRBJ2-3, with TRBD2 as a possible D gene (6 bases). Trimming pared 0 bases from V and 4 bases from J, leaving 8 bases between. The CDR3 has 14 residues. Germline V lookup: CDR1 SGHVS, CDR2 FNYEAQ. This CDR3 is CASSLAGEADTQYF. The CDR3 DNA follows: TGTGCCAGCAGCTTAGCGGGGGAGGCAGATACGCAGTATTTT.

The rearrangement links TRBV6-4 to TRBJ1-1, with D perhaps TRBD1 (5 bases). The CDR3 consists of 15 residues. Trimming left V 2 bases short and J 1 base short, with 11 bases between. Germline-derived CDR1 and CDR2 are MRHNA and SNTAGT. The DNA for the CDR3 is TGTGCCAGCAGTGACGGCACGGGGGGGAACACTGAAGCTTTCTTT. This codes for CASSDGTGGNTEAFF.

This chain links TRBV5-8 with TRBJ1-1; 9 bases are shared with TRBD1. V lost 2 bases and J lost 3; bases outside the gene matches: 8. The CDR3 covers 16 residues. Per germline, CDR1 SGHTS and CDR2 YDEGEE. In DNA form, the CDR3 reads TGTGCCAGCAGCTTCCGGAACACAGGGGGCTACACTGAAGCTTTCTTT. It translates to CASSFRNTGGYTEAFF.

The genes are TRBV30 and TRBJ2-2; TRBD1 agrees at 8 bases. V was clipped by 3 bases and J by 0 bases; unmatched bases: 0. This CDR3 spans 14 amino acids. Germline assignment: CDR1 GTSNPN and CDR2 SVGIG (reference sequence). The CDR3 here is CAWRQGANTGELFF. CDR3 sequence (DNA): TGTGCCTGGAGACAGGGGGCGAACACCGGGGAGCTGTTTTTT.

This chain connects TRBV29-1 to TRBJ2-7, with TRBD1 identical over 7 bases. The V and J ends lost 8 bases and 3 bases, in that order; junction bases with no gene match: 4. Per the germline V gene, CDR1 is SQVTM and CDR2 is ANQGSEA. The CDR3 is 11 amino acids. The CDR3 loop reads CSYHRGYEQYF. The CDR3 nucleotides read TGCAGCTACCACAGGGGCTACGAGCAGTACTTC.

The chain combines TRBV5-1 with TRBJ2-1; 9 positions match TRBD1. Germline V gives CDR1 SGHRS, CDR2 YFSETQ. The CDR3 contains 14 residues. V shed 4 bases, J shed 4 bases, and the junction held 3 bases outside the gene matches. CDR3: CASSHGTGYNEQFF. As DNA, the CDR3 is TGCGCCAGCAGCCATGGGACAGGGTACAATGAGCAGTTCTTC. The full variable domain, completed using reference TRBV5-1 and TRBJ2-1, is KAGVTQTPRYLIKTRGQQVTLSCSPISGHRSVSWYQQTPGQGLQFLFEYFSETQRNKGNFPGRFSGRQFSNSRSEMNVSTLELGDSALYLCASSHGTGYNEQFFGPGTRLTVL.

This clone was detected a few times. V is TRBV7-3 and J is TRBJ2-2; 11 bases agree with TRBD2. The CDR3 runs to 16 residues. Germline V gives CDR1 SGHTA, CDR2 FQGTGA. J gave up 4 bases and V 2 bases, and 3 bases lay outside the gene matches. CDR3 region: CASSLVAGGPTGELFF. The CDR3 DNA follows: TGTGCCAGCAGCTTAGTAGCGGGGGGGCCCACCGGGGAGCTGTTTTTT.

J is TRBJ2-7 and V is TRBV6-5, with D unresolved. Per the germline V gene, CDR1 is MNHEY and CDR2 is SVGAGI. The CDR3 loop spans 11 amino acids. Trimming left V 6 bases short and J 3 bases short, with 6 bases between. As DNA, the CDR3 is TGTGCCAGCAGGCGACTCTACGAGCAGTACTTC. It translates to CASRRLYEQYF.